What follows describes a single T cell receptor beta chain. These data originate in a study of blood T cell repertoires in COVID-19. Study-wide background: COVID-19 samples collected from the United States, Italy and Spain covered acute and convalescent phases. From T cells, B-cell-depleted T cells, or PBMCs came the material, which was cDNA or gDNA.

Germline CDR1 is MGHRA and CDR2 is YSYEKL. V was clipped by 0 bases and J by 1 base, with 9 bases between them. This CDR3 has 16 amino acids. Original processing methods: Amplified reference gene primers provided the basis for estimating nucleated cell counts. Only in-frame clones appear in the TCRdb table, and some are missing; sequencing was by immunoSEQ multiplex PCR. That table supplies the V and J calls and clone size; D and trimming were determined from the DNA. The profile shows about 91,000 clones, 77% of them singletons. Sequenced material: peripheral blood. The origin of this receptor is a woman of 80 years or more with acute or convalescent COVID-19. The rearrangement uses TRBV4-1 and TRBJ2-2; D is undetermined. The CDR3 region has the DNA TGCGCCAGCAGCCAAGAATACGTAGAGAACACCGGGGAGCTGTTTTTT. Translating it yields CASSQEYVENTGELFF.